This is a list of T cell receptor beta chains from one sample in a study of human T cells and chemical hapten exposure. TCRdb redid the calling of the RACE reads with MiXCR, one entry per CDR3 protein. The sample has around 110,000 distinct CDR3 sequences; 12% are singletons. Here the sequenced sample was whole blood, taken in connection with sensitization to the hapten diphenylcyclopropenone (DPC). These TCRs come from a woman aged 45-60 years with alopecia areata. Some clones in this sample may be carry-over from other donors' samples. Each CDR3 is given with its conserved first and last residue. Each record gives: CDR3 protein, CDR3 DNA, D gene, clone size, V gene, J gene. A D gene is named only where the DNA matches it firmly. Some rows mark clone size as missing; the rest say once, few, many or name a class of expanded clone.

cdr3_aa: CASSLRQVNQPQHF; cdr3_nt: TGTGCCAGCAGTTTACGGCAGGTAAATCAGCCCCAGCATTTT; d_call: -; clone_size: many; v_call: TRBV12-3/TRBV12-4; j_call: TRBJ1-5
cdr3_aa: CSARQLAGVINEQFF; cdr3_nt: TGCAGTGCTAGGCAACTAGCGGGAGTGATCAATGAGCAGTTCTTC; d_call: TRBD2; clone_size: few; v_call: TRBV20-1; j_call: TRBJ2-1
cdr3_aa: CASRPGQNYEQYF; cdr3_nt: TGTGCCAGCAGGCCTGGACAGAACTACGAGCAGTACTTC; d_call: -; clone_size: -; v_call: TRBV6-1; j_call: TRBJ2-7
cdr3_aa: CASSKGRDYEQYF; cdr3_nt: TGTGCCAGCAGCAAGGGCCGAGACTACGAGCAGTACTTC; d_call: -; clone_size: many; v_call: TRBV11-2; j_call: TRBJ2-7
cdr3_aa: CASSSSGGNTGELFF; cdr3_nt: TGTGCCAGCAGCTCCAGCGGGGGTAACACCGGGGAGCTGTTTTTT; d_call: TRBD2; clone_size: -; v_call: TRBV6-2/TRBV6-3; j_call: TRBJ2-2
cdr3_aa: CSALLNTEVFF; cdr3_nt: TGCAGTGCGCTGTTGAACACTGAAGTTTTCTTT; d_call: -; clone_size: -; v_call: TRBV29-1; j_call: TRBJ1-1
cdr3_aa: CSAEGLRAFF; cdr3_nt: TGCAGTGCGGAAGGACTGAGGGCTTTCTTT; d_call: -; clone_size: few; v_call: TRBV20-1; j_call: TRBJ1-1
cdr3_aa: CASALGVSSTDTQYF; cdr3_nt: TGTGCTAGTGCTCTAGGGGTATCTAGCACAGATACGCAGTATTTT; d_call: -; clone_size: -; v_call: TRBV12-5; j_call: TRBJ2-3
cdr3_aa: CASNLYSGYTF; cdr3_nt: TGTGCCAGCAACCTGTACAGTGGCTACACCTTC; d_call: -; clone_size: -; v_call: TRBV9; j_call: TRBJ1-2
cdr3_aa: CASSGQGTTDTQYF; cdr3_nt: TGTGCCAGCAGTGGACAGGGAACGACAGATACGCAGTATTTT; d_call: TRBD1; clone_size: few; v_call: TRBV7-2; j_call: TRBJ2-3
cdr3_aa: CASSPFRQGSTYEQYF; cdr3_nt: TGTGCCAGCTCACCATTTCGACAGGGGTCCACCTACGAGCAGTACTTC; d_call: TRBD1; clone_size: -; v_call: TRBV18; j_call: TRBJ2-7
cdr3_aa: CASSQEGAGATDTQYF; cdr3_nt: TGCGCCAGCAGCCAAGAGGGAGCGGGGGCCACAGATACGCAGTATTTT; d_call: TRBD2; clone_size: many; v_call: TRBV4-3; j_call: TRBJ2-3
cdr3_aa: CSASRRMDGYTF; cdr3_nt: TGCAGTGCTAGCCGCCGGATGGATGGCTACACCTTC; d_call: -; clone_size: many; v_call: TRBV20-1; j_call: TRBJ1-2
cdr3_aa: CASSLAVSTEAFF; cdr3_nt: TGTGCCAGCAGCTTAGCAGTGAGCACTGAAGCTTTCTTT; d_call: -; clone_size: few; v_call: TRBV7-2; j_call: TRBJ1-1
cdr3_aa: CASTSAGQGLDTQYF; cdr3_nt: TGTGCCAGCACATCCGCGGGACAGGGGCTAGATACGCAGTATTTT; d_call: TRBD1; clone_size: -; v_call: TRBV11-2; j_call: TRBJ2-3
cdr3_aa: CASSAGTQGRRAFF; cdr3_nt: TGTGCCAGCAGCGCCGGAACGCAGGGGCGAAGAGCTTTCTTT; d_call: -; clone_size: many; v_call: TRBV9; j_call: TRBJ1-1
cdr3_aa: CASSLGAVKETQYF; cdr3_nt: TGTGCCAGCAGCTTAGGGGCGGTCAAAGAGACCCAGTACTTC; d_call: -; clone_size: few; v_call: TRBV11-2; j_call: TRBJ2-5
cdr3_aa: CASSQTLGAFF; cdr3_nt: TGTGCCAGCAGTCAGACCCTGGGGGCTTTCTTT; d_call: -; clone_size: many; v_call: TRBV28; j_call: TRBJ1-1
cdr3_aa: CASSPSGQRNTEAFF; cdr3_nt: TGTGCCAGCAGTCCATCCGGGCAGCGGAACACTGAAGCTTTCTTT; d_call: -; clone_size: many; v_call: TRBV28; j_call: TRBJ1-1
cdr3_aa: CASSYDRTNPGGRFVNTEAFF; cdr3_nt: TGTGCCAGCAGTTACGACAGGACCAATCCCGGGGGCCGGTTCGTGAACACTGAAGCTTTCTTT; d_call: -; clone_size: -; v_call: TRBV6-2/TRBV6-3; j_call: TRBJ1-1
cdr3_aa: CASTPPRTRQNYEQYF; cdr3_nt: TGTGCCAGCACCCCACCCCGGACTAGACAAAACTACGAGCAGTACTTC; d_call: TRBD2; clone_size: few; v_call: TRBV28; j_call: TRBJ2-7
cdr3_aa: CASSPKHPGQGMDEQFF; cdr3_nt: TGTGCCAGCAGCCCGAAACATCCGGGACAGGGGATGGATGAGCAGTTCTTC; d_call: TRBD1; clone_size: -; v_call: TRBV7-9; j_call: TRBJ2-1